The 29 T cell receptor beta chains given below trace back to one sample, sequenced in a study of T cells in Graves' hyperthyroidism and ophthalmopathy. Amplification targeted TCR beta CDR3 regions from RNA transcripts. The study used the HTBI primer set for a first-round RT-PCR of the TCR CDR3. TCRdb itself ran the multiplex PCR reads through MiXCR, one entry per CDR3 protein. The sample lists about 360,000 distinct CDR3 sequences; under 15% were seen once. The sequenced material came from blood. These receptors all stem from a woman aged 18-30 years with Graves' hyperthyroidism.

This clonotype has ten or more counts. V gene TRBV20-1 combines with J gene TRBJ1-5; D gene unclear. In germline, CDR1 is DFQATT, CDR2 SNEGSKA (reference sequence). The CDR3 has 13 residues. V lost 0 bases, J lost 1 base, and 4 bases lay in between. CDR3 residues: CSARERSNQPQHF. The CDR3 region has the DNA TGCAGTGCTAGAGAGAGGAGCAATCAGCCCCAGCATTTT.

This clonotype was recorded many times. This chain uses TRBV2 with TRBJ1-2; D remains ambiguous. The germline V gene has CDR1 SNHLY and CDR2 FYNNEI. The CDR3 has 15 residues. The germline V and J ends were trimmed by 3 bases and 4 bases, with 15 bases remaining between them. This CDR3 is CASSESFSGVYGYTF. Here the CDR3 DNA reads TGTGCCAGCAGTGAGAGCTTTAGTGGAGTCTATGGCTACACCTTC.

This clonotype was counted at least ten times. The chain combines TRBV6-6 with TRBJ1-5; the D is unclear. This CDR3 is 13 amino acids long. V dropped 2 bases and J dropped 6 bases, with 8 bases sitting between them. CDR1 and CDR2 from the germline V gene are MNHNY and SVGAGI (reference sequence). In DNA, the CDR3 is TGTGCCAGCAGTTACGAATTCGGTCAGCCCCAGCATTTT. Protein: CASSYEFGQPQHF.

The V call is TRBV10-3, the J call TRBJ2-3; D not certain. Trimming shortened V by 9 bases and J by 2 bases, and 15 bases separated the two germline ends. Germline V gene data show CDR1 as ENHRY and CDR2 as SYGVKD. CDR3 length equals 14 residues. For the CDR3, the DNA is TGTGCCATAGCTGAGTGGGAACACACAGATACGCAGTATTTT. Its translation: CAIAEWEHTDTQYF.

This CDR3 reads CASSLGDRGTKNIQYF. DNA of the CDR3: TGTGCCAGCAGCTTAGGCGACAGGGGAACCAAAAACATTCAGTACTTC. The chain joins TRBV11-2 to TRBJ2-4, with TRBD1 matching 8 bases. CDR1 and CDR2 from the germline V gene are SGHAT and FQNNGV. V trimming: 1 base; J trimming: 2 bases; junction bases outside the gene matches: 4. The CDR3 runs to 16 residues.

This clonotype was seen many times. This chain connects TRBV6-1 to TRBJ2-2; D perhaps matches TRBD1 (5 bases). Germline V gene data show CDR1 as MNHNS and CDR2 as SASEGT. CDR3 size: 15 residues. The germline V and J ends were trimmed by 5 bases and 3 bases, with 13 bases remaining between them. CDR3 residues: CASSPGRVDTGELFF. In nucleotides, the CDR3 is TGTGCCAGCAGTCCCGGCAGGGTGGACACCGGGGAGCTGTTTTTT.

The chain employs TRBV10-3 and TRBJ2-7, with TRBD2 matching over 9 bases. This CDR3 is 14 amino acids long. Looked up from germline, CDR1 is ENHRY and CDR2 is SYGVKD. The V gene end was trimmed by 7 bases and the J gene end by 1 base; junction bases not matched to a gene: 5. CDR3 nucleotide sequence: TGTGCCATCACCGCTAGCGGGAAATCCTACGAGCAGTACTTC. It codes for CAITASGKSYEQYF.

The chain joins TRBV5-8 to TRBJ1-2, with D unresolved. Germline loops: CDR1 SGHTS, CDR2 YDEGEE. This CDR3 comprises 16 residues. V dropped 3 bases and J dropped 1 base, with 16 bases sitting between them. Written as DNA, the CDR3 is TGTGCCAGCAGCTCCCCGGTGGGGATTTATAACTATGGCTACACCTTC. This codes for CASSSPVGIYNYGYTF.

The V call is TRBV6-1, the J call TRBJ1-3; D unresolved. The germline V gene encodes CDR1 MNHNS and CDR2 SASEGT. The CDR3 extends over 13 amino acids. Trimming cost V 6 bases and J 4 bases, with 10 bases left between them. As DNA, the CDR3 is TGTGCCAGCAGCCCTGGGCAGGGAAACACCATATATTTT. This translates into CASSPGQGNTIYF.

This clonotype was seen many times. V and J are TRBV3-1 and TRBJ1-2; 8 bases fit TRBD1. V lost 4 bases, J lost 6 bases, and 7 bases stayed unmatched. There are 14 residues in the CDR3. CDR1 and CDR2 (germline): LGHDT, YNNKEL (reference sequence). CDR3 amino acids: CASSPGQGANGYTF. Written as DNA, the CDR3 is TGTGCCAGCAGCCCAGGGCAGGGGGCGAATGGCTACACCTTC.

This clonotype was counted between two and nine times. The chain employs TRBV7-2 and TRBJ2-5, with 9 nucleotides matching TRBD2. The germline gives CDR1 SGHTA, CDR2 FQGNSA. The CDR3 length is 17 residues. J was trimmed by 4 bases and V by 1 base; bases with no gene match: 10. CDR3 loop: CASSLGGSGGTVETQYF. The CDR3 DNA reads as TGTGCCAGCAGCTTAGGAGGGAGCGGGGGGACAGTAGAGACCCAGTACTTC.

This clonotype was seen repeatedly, ten times or more. CDR3 residues: CASSMAGTSGYEQYF. The DNA of the CDR3 is TGTGCCAGCAGTATGGCCGGGACTAGCGGTTACGAGCAGTACTTC. The chain employs TRBV27 and TRBJ2-7; 11 positions agree with TRBD2. CDR1 is MNHEY, CDR2 SMNVEV, per germline (reference sequence). With 5 bases clipped from V and 4 bases from J, the junction kept 7 bases outside the gene matches. The CDR3 length is 15 residues.

This clonotype was detected a few times. CDR3 in DNA: TGTGCCAGCAGCCTGTTTCTTAACACCGGGGAGCTGTTTTTT. Its protein is CASSLFLNTGELFF. This chain connects TRBV7-9 to TRBJ2-2; D gene uncertain. The CDR3 totals 14 residues. In germline, CDR1 is SEHNR, CDR2 FQNEAQ (reference sequence). V lost 5 bases to trimming and J lost 2 bases, with 9 bases between them.

The chain has TRBV7-9 and TRBJ1-6, with D possibly TRBD1 on 5 matching bases. Trimming pared 5 bases from V and 5 bases from J, leaving 13 bases between. Per the germline V gene, CDR1 is SEHNR and CDR2 is FQNEAQ (reference sequence). The CDR3 contains 15 residues. Here the CDR3 reads CASSAGGYDNSPLHF. CDR3 DNA: TGTGCCAGCAGCGCCGGGGGATACGATAATTCACCCCTCCACTTT.

Many counts were recorded for this clonotype. The J gene is TRBJ1-2, the V gene TRBV6-6; D gene unclear. Germline loops: CDR1 MNHNY, CDR2 SVGAGI (reference sequence). V lost 0 bases to trimming and J lost 8 bases, with 13 bases between them. The CDR3 loop spans 14 amino acids. Here the CDR3 reads CASSYSTKRVGYTF. Here the CDR3 DNA reads TGTGCCAGCAGTTACTCAACCAAGCGAGTGGGCTACACCTTC.

The V and J genes are TRBV20-1 and TRBJ2-7, with 9 bases matching TRBD2. The J segment lost 4 bases and the V segment lost 0 bases, leaving 7 bases of the junction unmatched. Germline V gives CDR1 DFQATT, CDR2 SNEGSKA (reference sequence). The CDR3 covers 15 residues. This chain's CDR3 is CSARDEGSGRYEQYF. The DNA for the CDR3 is TGCAGTGCTAGAGATGAAGGAAGCGGGAGGTACGAGCAGTACTTC.

The table lists this clonotype with many counts. The V and J genes are TRBV7-2 and TRBJ2-2, with D possibly TRBD1 on 6 matching bases. This CDR3 spans 18 amino acids. Germline V gene data show CDR1 as SGHTA and CDR2 as FQGNSA. V shed 5 bases and J shed 3 bases, with 22 bases lying between them. The CDR3, as DNA: TGTGCCAGCAGCGCGACCCCCATCAGGGGCGACCACACCGGGGAGCTGTTTTTT. It yields the protein CASSATPIRGDHTGELFF.

This clonotype was detected many times. The chain uses TRBV4-2 and TRBJ1-1, with TRBD1 as a possible D gene (5 bases). Trimming removed 3 bases from V and 0 bases from J, with 8 bases in between. The germline gives CDR1 LGHNA, CDR2 YNFKEQ. CDR3 length equals 14 residues. The CDR3 loop is CASSHYRLNTEAFF. CDR3 DNA sequence: TGTGCCAGCAGCCACTACAGGCTGAACACTGAAGCTTTCTTT.

This clonotype showed up many times. V is TRBV30 and J is TRBJ2-1; 11 nucleotides line up with TRBD2. V was clipped by 0 bases and J by 9 bases; unmatched bases: 7. The CDR3 is made up of 15 amino acids. From germline, CDR1 is GTSNPN and CDR2 SVGIG (reference sequence). The CDR3 sequence: CAWSVGSGRAGEQFF. The DNA for the CDR3 is TGTGCCTGGAGTGTAGGTAGCGGGAGGGCCGGTGAGCAGTTCTTC.

To note about this clonotype: This may be a read error: a much more frequent sequence differs by one nucleotide. The V gene is TRBV28, the J gene TRBJ1-4; D gene ambiguous. The CDR3 is 13 residues long. Germline CDR1 MDHEN, CDR2 SYDVKM. The V and J ends lost 8 bases and 6 bases respectively, with 13 bases between them. For the CDR3, the DNA is TGTGCCAGCGGGATAGGAGGTCATGAAAAACTGTTTTTT. It translates to CASGIGGHEKLFF.

This clonotype has a handful of counts. The genes are TRBV5-5 and TRBJ1-4, with TRBD1 identical over 9 bases. Trimming took 4 bases from V and 5 from J; bases not matched to a gene: 3. The CDR3 is made up of 14 amino acids. Per germline, CDR1 SGHKS and CDR2 YYEKEE (reference sequence). The chain's CDR3 is CASSEGTGNEKLFF. In DNA form, the CDR3 reads TGTGCCAGCAGCGAAGGGACAGGGAATGAAAAACTGTTTTTT.

This clonotype was recorded at least ten times. The chain combines TRBV9 with TRBJ1-2; D is unclear. The V gene lost 5 bases and the J gene lost 8 bases, with 13 bases spanning the gap. The germline V gene encodes CDR1 SGDLS and CDR2 YYNGEE. CDR3 length: 12 amino acids. For the CDR3, the DNA is TGTGCCAGCAGTGTCAGCATGGGAGGCTACACCTTC. Translated, it gives CASSVSMGGYTF.

The count of this clonotype is one. This may come from a read error, since a much larger clone is one base off. The V and J genes are TRBV5-1 and TRBJ2-5, with D unresolved. CDR1 and CDR2 from the germline V gene are SGHRS and YFSETQ. The CDR3 spans 12 residues. Trimming removed 0 bases at V and 13 bases at J, with 13 bases between. DNA for the CDR3: TGCGCCAGCAGCTTGGTAGGGTCGGCGTGGTACTTC. Encoded protein: CASSLVGSAWYF.

This clonotype has ten or more counts. The V and J genes are TRBV20-1 and TRBJ1-4; TRBD1 aligns across 8 bases. V lost 3 bases to trimming and J lost 8 bases; unmatched junction nucleotides: 5. The CDR3 covers 13 residues. The germline V gene has CDR1 DFQATT and CDR2 SNEGSKA (reference sequence). DNA of the CDR3: TGCAGTGCTAGCAGGGGGCGGGAAGAAAAACTGTTTTTT. Its protein product is CSASRGREEKLFF.

This clonotype showed up just a few times. Being one base from a much bigger clone, this may be a read error. This chain joins TRBV3-1 and TRBJ1-1, with 7 bases identical to TRBD1. The CDR3 loop spans 13 amino acids. From germline, CDR1 is LGHDT and CDR2 YNNKEL (reference sequence). V shed 5 bases, J shed 9 bases, and the junction held 9 bases outside the gene matches. CDR3 in DNA: TGTGCCAGCAGCGGACCAAAGGGGGCGAAAGCTTTCTTT. It yields the protein CASSGPKGAKAFF.

This clonotype was seen at least ten times. The CDR3 DNA follows: TGTGCCAGCAGTTTGGCGGCAGGGGATAGAGGCTACACCTTC. Its protein is CASSLAAGDRGYTF. The genes are TRBV6-1 and TRBJ1-2; the D gene is possibly TRBD1 (6 bases). Germline loops: CDR1 MNHNS, CDR2 SASEGT. The length of the CDR3 is 14 residues. V gave up 5 bases and J gave up 8 bases, with 18 bases separating them.

This clonotype was recorded many times. The rearrangement links TRBV7-9 to TRBJ2-4; tentatively, D is TRBD2 (5 bases). The germline V gene encodes CDR1 SEHNR and CDR2 FQNEAQ (reference sequence). This CDR3 comprises 16 residues. V dropped 2 bases and J dropped 0 bases, with 11 bases sitting between them. The CDR3 protein is CASSLLDGLAKNIQYF. The CDR3 nucleotides are TGTGCCAGCAGCTTACTTGATGGACTAGCCAAAAACATTCAGTACTTC.

This clonotype showed up just a few times. The chain recombines TRBV12-3 or TRBV12-4 with TRBJ1-6; tentatively, D is TRBD1 (6 bases). The CDR3 totals 15 residues. The V gene lost 7 bases and the J gene lost 8 bases, with 18 bases spanning the gap. The CDR3 reads CASTAEGRGHSPLHF. CDR3 coding DNA: TGTGCCAGCACCGCGGAGGGCAGGGGACATTCACCCCTCCACTTT.

This clonotype was seen repeatedly, ten times or more. This chain links TRBV28 with TRBJ2-4, with D uncertain. Germline assignment: CDR1 MDHEN and CDR2 SYDVKM. Trimming stripped 7 bases from V and 4 bases from J, with 14 bases between. The CDR3 has 14 residues. The CDR3 nucleotides are TGTGCCAGCATCGGAACAGCGCTAAAAAACATTCAGTACTTC. This translates into CASIGTALKNIQYF. The full variable domain, with the rest looked up from reference TRBV28 and TRBJ2-4, is DVKVTQSSRYLVKRTGEKVFLECVQDMDHENMFWYRQDPGLGLRLIYFSYDVKMKEKGDIPEGYSVSREKKERFSLILESASTNQTSMYLCASIGTALKNIQYFGAGTRLSVL.